The rows below give T cell receptor beta chains drawn from one sample of a study of blood T cell repertoires in COVID-19. The assay was immunoSEQ multiplex PCR, and TCRdb's table has in-frame clones only and misses some. The data hold about 220,000 clones, with approximately 85% observed a single time. Material for sequencing was peripheral blood. The receptors stem from a woman in her 70s with COVID-19, enrolled during active disease. CDR3s include the opening cysteine and the closing phenylalanine or tryptophan. A D gene is named only where the DNA matches it firmly. The size entry is marked missing in some rows and otherwise reads once, few, many or a size class.

>TRBJ1-2|NA|TRBV7-2|NA
TGTGCCAGCAGCCTCAACCAGGGCTATGGCTACACCTTC
CASSLNQGYGYTF
>TRBJ1-4|few|TRBV5-1|TRBD1
TGCGCCAGCAGCCCACCCACAGGGGGTAATAATGAAAAACTGTTTTTT
CASSPPTGGNNEKLFF
>TRBJ1-1|once|TRBV5-1|NA
TGCGCCAGCAGCGAGTACAGGGACAACACTGAAGCTTTCTTT
CASSEYRDNTEAFF
>TRBJ1-5|once|TRBV6-6|NA
TGTGCCAGCAGTACTGACAATCCCCATCAGCCCCAGCATTTT
CASSTDNPHQPQHF
>TRBJ1-6|NA|TRBV19|NA
TGTGCCAGTAGCGAAGGGAGGAATTCACCCCTCCACTTT
CASSEGRNSPLHF
>TRBJ2-7|NA|TRBV6-5|NA
TGTGCCAGCAGTTACAGGTCAGGGGGGACCTACGAGCAGTACTTC
CASSYRSGGTYEQYF
>TRBJ1-1|NA|TRBV6-6|NA
TGTGCCAGCAGTACTCAACAGGGAGGGATCACTGAAGCTTTCTTT
CASSTQQGGITEAFF
>TRBJ2-6|NA|TRBV19|NA
TGTGCCAGTAGTATACCGGGCTCTGGGGCCAACGTCCTGACTTTC
CASSIPGSGANVLTF
>TRBJ1-3|NA|TRBV3-1/TRBV3-2|NA
TGTGCCAGCAGATTCGAGGGCTCTGGAAACACCATATATTTT
CASRFEGSGNTIYF
>TRBJ2-3|NA|TRBV3-1/TRBV3-2|TRBD1
TGTGCCAGCAGCCAAAAACGGGACAGGAGTTCTAGCACAGATACGCAGTATTTT
CASSQKRDRSSSTDTQYF
>TRBJ1-4|NA|TRBV9|TRBD1
TGTGCCAGCAGCGTAGATCTATCAGACAGGGAGAGTGAAAAACTGTTTTTT
CASSVDLSDRESEKLFF
>TRBJ1-3|NA|TRBV19|NA
TGTGCCAGTAGTATAAAGGGGTTCGGAAACACCATATATTTT
CASSIKGFGNTIYF
>TRBJ1-2|NA|TRBV2|NA
TGTGCCAGCAAACGGACAGACCTTAACTATGGCTACACCTTC
CASKRTDLNYGYTF
>TRBJ2-1|NA|TRBV5-1|TRBD2
TGCGCCAGCAGCTTGTTGGGGACTAGCGGTTACAATGAGCAGTTCTTC
CASSLLGTSGYNEQFF
>TRBJ1-1|NA|TRBV7-2|NA
TGTGCCAGCAGCTTAAACAGGCTTGAAGCTTTCTTT
CASSLNRLEAFF
>TRBJ1-2|NA|TRBV9|NA
TGTGCCAGCAGCCACTCCCGAGGGTATGGCTACACCTTC
CASSHSRGYGYTF
>TRBJ2-5|NA|TRBV5-1|TRBD2
TGCGCCAGCAGCTTGGCGGGACTAGCGGGGGTTGGTCGAGAGACCCAGTACTTC
CASSLAGLAGVGRETQYF
>TRBJ2-3|NA|TRBV19|NA
TGTGCCAGTAGTATCTCGTTCACAGATACGCAGTATTTT
CASSISFTDTQYF
>TRBJ1-1|few|TRBV4-2|TRBD1
TGTGCCAGCAGCCCAGGGACAGGACTATCCACGAACACTGAAGCTTTCTTT
CASSPGTGLSTNTEAFF
>TRBJ1-5|NA|TRBV7-2|NA
TGTGCCAGCAGCCCGGCGGGACCCACTAATCAGCCCCAGCATTTT
CASSPAGPTNQPQHF
>TRBJ2-1|NA|TRBV9|TRBD2
TGTGCCAGCAGCGCCCCTAGCGGAGACAATGAGCAGTTCTTC
CASSAPSGDNEQFF
>TRBJ2-2|NA|TRBV14|TRBD2
TGTGCCAGCAGCCGAGTAGGGACTAGATTCACCGGGGAGCTGTTTTTT
CASSRVGTRFTGELFF
>TRBJ2-5|NA|TRBV24-1|TRBD1
TGTGCCACCAGTGATTCTTTGACAGGGACAGTAGAGACCCAGTACTTC
CATSDSLTGTVETQYF
>TRBJ1-1|once|TRBV9|NA
TGTGCCAGCAGCGTCGGAGGCATGAACACTGAAGCTTTCTTT
CASSVGGMNTEAFF
>TRBJ1-2|NA|TRBV9|TRBD1
TGTGCCAGCAGCGCCCAGGGGGAGCATGGCTACACCTTC
CASSAQGEHGYTF
>TRBJ1-1|NA|TRBV27|NA
TGTGCCAGCAGTTTACCGGGATCCGGAAGGACTGAAGCTTTCTTT
CASSLPGSGRTEAFF
>TRBJ2-4|NA|TRBV19|NA
TGTGCCAGTAGTGTTATCGGGGCCAAAAACATTCAGTACTTC
CASSVIGAKNIQYF